This T cell receptor beta chain is drawn from a study of CD8 T cells in ankylosing spondylitis. Study-wide results and limits: Disease-linked clones proved CD8+ and comparatively uncommon in peripheral blood. Existing reports had already noted some motif variants in reactive arthritis synovial fluid and blood. As reported, disease-linked clones showed significant enrichment in matched ankylosing spondylitis synovial fluid. Apparently characteristic of ankylosing spondylitis blood was a TCR beta motif (fewer than 10 highly homologous variants).

With regard to this clonotype: No antigen is known for it.

Each CDR3 protein is one row after TCRdb ran MiXCR on the 5' RACE reads. The sample lists around 430,000 distinct CDR3 sequences; about 15% were seen once. The CDR3 contains 15 residues. Trimming removed 4 bases from V and 7 bases from J; junction bases left unmatched: 12. Germline V gives CDR1 SEHNR, CDR2 FQNEAQ (reference sequence). This receptor was taken from a male donor with ankylosing spondylitis. V and J are TRBV7-9 and TRBJ2-7, with 8 positions matching TRBD2. Sequencing was done on a sample of blood, either unsorted or a sorted T cell fraction (not recorded which). The CDR3 nucleotides read TGTGCCAGCAGCTCGAGAGCGGGAGAGGCAGAAGAGCAGTACTTC. This codes for CASSSRAGEAEEQYF.